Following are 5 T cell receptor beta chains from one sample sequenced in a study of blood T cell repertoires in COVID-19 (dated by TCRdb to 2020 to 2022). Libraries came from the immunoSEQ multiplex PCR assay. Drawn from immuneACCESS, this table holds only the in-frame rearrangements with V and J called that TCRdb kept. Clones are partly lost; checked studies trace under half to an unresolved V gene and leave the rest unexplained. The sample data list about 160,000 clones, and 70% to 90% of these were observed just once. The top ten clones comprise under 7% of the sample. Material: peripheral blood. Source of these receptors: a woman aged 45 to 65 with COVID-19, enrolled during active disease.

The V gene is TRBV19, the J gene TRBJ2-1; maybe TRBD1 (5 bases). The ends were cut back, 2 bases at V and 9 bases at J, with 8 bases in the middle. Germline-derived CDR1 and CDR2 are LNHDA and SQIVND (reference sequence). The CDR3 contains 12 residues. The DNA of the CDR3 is TGTGCCAGTAGTATAAATGGGGCTGAGCAGTTCTTC. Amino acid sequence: CASSINGAEQFF.

The CDR3 nucleotides are TGTGCCAGCAGCCAAGTTTGGTCGGGGGGGCGCACAGATACGCAGTATTTT. Translation: CASSQVWSGGRTDTQYF. The chain has TRBV3-1 (or the pseudogene TRBV3-2) and TRBJ2-3, with TRBD2 matching 8 bases. The germline CDR1 and CDR2 sequences are LGHDT and YNNKEL (reference sequence). This CDR3 comprises 17 residues. J gave up 1 base and V 1 base, and 7 bases lay outside the gene matches.

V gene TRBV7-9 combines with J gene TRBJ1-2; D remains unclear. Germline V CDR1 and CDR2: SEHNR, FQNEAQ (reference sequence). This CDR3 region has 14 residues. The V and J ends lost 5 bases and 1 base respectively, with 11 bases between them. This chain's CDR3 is CASSPPASNYGYTF. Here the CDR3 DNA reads TGTGCCAGCAGCCCTCCGGCTAGTAACTATGGCTACACCTTC.

The CDR3: CASSLAEQGYTGELFF. CDR3 sequence (DNA): TGCGCCAGCAGCTTGGCGGAACAGGGGTACACCGGGGAGCTGTTTTTT. The rearrangement links TRBV5-1 to TRBJ2-2; 7 nucleotides line up with TRBD1. Trimming at V came to 0 bases and at J to 3 bases, leaving 5 bases not matched to a gene. The CDR3 spans 16 residues. Germline CDR1 SGHRS, CDR2 YFSETQ.

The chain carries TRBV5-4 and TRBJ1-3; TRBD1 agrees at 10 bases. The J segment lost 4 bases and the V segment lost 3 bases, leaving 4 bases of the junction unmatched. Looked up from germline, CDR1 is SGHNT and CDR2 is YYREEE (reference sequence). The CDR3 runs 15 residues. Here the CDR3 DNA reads TGTGCCAGCAGCTGGGACAGGGGCGAAGGAAACACCATATATTTT. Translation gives CASSWDRGEGNTIYF.